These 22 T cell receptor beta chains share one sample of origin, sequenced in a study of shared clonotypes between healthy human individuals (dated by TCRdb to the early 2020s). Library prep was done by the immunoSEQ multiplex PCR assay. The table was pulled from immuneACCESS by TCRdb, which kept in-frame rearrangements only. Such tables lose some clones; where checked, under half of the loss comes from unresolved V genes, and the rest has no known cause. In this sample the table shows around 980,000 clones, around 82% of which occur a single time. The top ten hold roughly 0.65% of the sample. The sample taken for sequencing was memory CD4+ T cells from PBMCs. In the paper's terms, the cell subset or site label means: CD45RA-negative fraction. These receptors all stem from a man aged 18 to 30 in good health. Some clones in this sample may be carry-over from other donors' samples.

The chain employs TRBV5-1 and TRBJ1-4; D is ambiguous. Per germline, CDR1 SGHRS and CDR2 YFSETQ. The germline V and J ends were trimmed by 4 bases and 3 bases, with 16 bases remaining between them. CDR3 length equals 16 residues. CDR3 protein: CASSQAPGSANEKLFF. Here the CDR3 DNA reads TGCGCCAGCAGCCAAGCGCCGGGATCAGCTAATGAAAAACTGTTTTTT.

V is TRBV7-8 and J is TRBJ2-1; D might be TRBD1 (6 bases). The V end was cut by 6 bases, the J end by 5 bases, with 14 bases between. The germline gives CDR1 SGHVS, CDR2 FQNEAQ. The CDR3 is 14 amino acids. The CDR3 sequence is CASRLTRGHNEQFF. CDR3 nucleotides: TGTGCCAGCAGACTGACCAGGGGCCACAATGAGCAGTTCTTC.

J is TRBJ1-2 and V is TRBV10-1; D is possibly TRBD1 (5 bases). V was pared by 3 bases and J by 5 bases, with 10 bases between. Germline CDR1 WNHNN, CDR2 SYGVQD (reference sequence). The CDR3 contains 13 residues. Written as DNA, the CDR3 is TGCGCCAGCAGTGAAACAGGTGGTTATGGCTACACCTTC. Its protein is CASSETGGYGYTF.

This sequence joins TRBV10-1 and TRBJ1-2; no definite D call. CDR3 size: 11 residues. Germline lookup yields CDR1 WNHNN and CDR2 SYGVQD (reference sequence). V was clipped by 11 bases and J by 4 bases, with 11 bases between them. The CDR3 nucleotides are TGCGCCCCCCAGATCGGCTATGGCTACACCTTC. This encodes CAPQIGYGYTF.

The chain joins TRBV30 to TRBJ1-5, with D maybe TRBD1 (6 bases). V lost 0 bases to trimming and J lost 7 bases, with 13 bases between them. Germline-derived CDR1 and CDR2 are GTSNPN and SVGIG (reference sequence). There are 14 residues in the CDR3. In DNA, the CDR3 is TGTGCCTGGAGTGTACTACAGGGAGGGCAGCCCCAGCATTTT. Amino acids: CAWSVLQGGQPQHF.

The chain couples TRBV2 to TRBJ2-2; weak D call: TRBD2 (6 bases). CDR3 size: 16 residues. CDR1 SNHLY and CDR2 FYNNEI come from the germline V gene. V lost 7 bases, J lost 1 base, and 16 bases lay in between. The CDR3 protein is CASNSRLGRNTGELFF. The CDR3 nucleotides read TGTGCCAGCAACTCTAGACTAGGACGGAACACCGGGGAGCTGTTTTTT. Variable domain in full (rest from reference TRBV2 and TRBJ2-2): EPEVTQTPSHQVTQMGQEVILRCVPISNHLYFYWYRQILGQKVEFLVSFYNNEISEKSEIFDDQFSVERPDGSNFTLKIRSTKLEDSAMYFCASNSRLGRNTGELFFGEGSRLTVL.

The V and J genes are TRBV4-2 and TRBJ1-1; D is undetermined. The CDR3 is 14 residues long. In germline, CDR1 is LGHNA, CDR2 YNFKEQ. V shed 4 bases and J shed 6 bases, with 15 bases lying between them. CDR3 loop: CASSPHQTPSEAFF. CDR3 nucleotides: TGTGCCAGCAGCCCCCACCAGACCCCCTCTGAAGCTTTCTTT.

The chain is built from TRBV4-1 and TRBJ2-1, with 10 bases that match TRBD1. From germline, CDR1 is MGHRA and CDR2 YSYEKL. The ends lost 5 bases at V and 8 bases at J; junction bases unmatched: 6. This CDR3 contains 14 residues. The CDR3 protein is CASSKVGQGDEQFF. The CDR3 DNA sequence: TGCGCCAGCAGCAAAGTAGGACAGGGGGATGAGCAGTTCTTC.

The CDR3 DNA follows: TGTGCCAGCAGCTTAAATGTAGTTGGAGGGCCCTACAATGAGCAGTTCTTC. Translated, it gives CASSLNVVGGPYNEQFF. This chain links TRBV5-6 with TRBJ2-1, with D possibly being TRBD2 (6 bases). The CDR3 is made up of 17 amino acids. The V and J ends lost 2 bases and 2 bases respectively, with 17 bases between them. CDR1 is SGHDT, CDR2 YYEEEE, per germline.

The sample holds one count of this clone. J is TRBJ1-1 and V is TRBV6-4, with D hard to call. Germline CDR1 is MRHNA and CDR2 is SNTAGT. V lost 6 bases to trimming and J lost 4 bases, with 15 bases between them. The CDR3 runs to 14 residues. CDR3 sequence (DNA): TGTGCCAGCAGCCCCGATCGCTCGGGCACTGAAGCTTTCTTT. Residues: CASSPDRSGTEAFF.

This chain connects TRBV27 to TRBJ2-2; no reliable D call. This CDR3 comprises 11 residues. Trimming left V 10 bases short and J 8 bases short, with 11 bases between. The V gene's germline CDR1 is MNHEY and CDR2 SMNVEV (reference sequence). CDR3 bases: TGTGCCACTAGTAAAAGGGGGGAGCTGTTTTTT. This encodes CATSKRGELFF.

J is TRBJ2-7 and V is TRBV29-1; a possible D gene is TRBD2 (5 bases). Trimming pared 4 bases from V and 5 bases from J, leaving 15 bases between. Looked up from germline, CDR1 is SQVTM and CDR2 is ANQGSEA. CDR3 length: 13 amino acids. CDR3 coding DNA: TGCAGCGTTGCGAGGAGGCCTTTGAACGAGCAGTACTTC. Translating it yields CSVARRPLNEQYF.

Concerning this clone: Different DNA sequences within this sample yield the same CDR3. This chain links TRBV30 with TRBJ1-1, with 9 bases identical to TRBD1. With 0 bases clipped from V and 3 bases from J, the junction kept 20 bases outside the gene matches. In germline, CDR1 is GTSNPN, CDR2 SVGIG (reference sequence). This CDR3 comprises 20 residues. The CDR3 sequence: CAWSVFTGGLTGVLDTEAFF. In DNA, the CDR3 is TGTGCCTGGAGTGTATTTACAGGGGGCCTTACAGGGGTCTTGGACACTGAAGCTTTCTTT.

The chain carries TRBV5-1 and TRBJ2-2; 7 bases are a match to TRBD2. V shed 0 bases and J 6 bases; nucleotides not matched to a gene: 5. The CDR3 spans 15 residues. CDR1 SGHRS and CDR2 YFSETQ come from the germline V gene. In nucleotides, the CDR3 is TGCGCCAGCAGCTTGGGCGGGAGCGAGGCCGGGGAGCTGTTTTTT. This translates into CASSLGGSEAGELFF.

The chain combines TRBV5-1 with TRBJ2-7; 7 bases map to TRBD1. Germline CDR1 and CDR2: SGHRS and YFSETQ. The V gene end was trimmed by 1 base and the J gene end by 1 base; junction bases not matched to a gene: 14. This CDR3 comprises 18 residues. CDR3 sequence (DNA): TGCGCCAGCAGCTTGTTAGGAGTGGGGGCAGGGGGTTCCTACGAGCAGTACTTC. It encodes CASSLLGVGAGGSYEQYF.

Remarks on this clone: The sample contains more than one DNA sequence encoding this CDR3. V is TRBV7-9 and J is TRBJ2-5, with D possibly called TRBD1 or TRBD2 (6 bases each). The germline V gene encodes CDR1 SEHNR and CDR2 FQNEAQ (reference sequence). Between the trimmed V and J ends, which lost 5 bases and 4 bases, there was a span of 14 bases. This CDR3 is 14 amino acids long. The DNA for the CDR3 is TGTGCCAGCAGCCCCGGAGGGGGACGAGAGACCCAGTACTTC. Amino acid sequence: CASSPGGGRETQYF.

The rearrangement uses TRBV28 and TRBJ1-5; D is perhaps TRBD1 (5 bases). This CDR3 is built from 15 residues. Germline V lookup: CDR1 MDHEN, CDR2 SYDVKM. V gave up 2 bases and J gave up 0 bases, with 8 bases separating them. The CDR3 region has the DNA TGTGCCAGCAGTTTAGGGACTTTTAGCAATCAGCCCCAGCATTTT. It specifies CASSLGTFSNQPQHF.

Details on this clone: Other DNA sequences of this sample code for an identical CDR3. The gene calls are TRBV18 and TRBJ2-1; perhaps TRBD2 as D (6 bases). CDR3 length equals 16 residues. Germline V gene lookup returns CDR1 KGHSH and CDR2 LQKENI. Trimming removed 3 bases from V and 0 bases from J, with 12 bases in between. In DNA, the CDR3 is TGTGCCAGCTCACCCCCGAATAGCGGCTCCTACAATGAGCAGTTCTTC. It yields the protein CASSPPNSGSYNEQFF. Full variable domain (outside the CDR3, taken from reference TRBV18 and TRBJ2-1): NAGVMQNPRHLVRRRGQEARLRCSPMKGHSHVYWYRQLPEEGLKFMVYLQKENIIDESGMPKERFSAEFPKEGPSILRIQQVVRGDSAAYFCASSPPNSGSYNEQFFGPGTRLTVL.

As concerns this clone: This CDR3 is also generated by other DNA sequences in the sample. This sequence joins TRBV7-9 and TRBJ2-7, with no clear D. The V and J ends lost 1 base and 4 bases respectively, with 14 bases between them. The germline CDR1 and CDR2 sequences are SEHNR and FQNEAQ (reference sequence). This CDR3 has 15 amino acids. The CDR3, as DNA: TGTGCCAGCAGCTTAGGGGCTGGTGTTAGTTACGAGCAGTACTTC. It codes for CASSLGAGVSYEQYF.

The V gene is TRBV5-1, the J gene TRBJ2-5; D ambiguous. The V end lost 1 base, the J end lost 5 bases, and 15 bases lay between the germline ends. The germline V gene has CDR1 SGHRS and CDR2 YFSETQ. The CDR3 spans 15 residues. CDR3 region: CASSLIGADGETQYF. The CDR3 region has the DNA TGCGCCAGCAGCTTGATTGGTGCCGATGGGGAGACCCAGTACTTC.

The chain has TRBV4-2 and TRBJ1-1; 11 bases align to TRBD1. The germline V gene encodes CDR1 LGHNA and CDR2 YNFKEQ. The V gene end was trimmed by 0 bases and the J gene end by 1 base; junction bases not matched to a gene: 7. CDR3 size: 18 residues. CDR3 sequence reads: CASSQERGTGGWNTEAFF. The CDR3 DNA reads TGTGCCAGCAGCCAAGAACGTGGGACAGGGGGGTGGAACACTGAAGCTTTCTTT.

CDR3 sequence: CAGSGSYNEQFF. CDR3 coding DNA: TGTGCCGGGTCCGGCTCCTACAATGAGCAGTTCTTC. The chain has TRBV30 and TRBJ2-1; D gene unclear. Looked up from germline, CDR1 is GTSNPN and CDR2 is SVGIG (reference sequence). V was trimmed by 8 bases and J by 0 bases, leaving 8 bases between them. The CDR3 has 12 residues.